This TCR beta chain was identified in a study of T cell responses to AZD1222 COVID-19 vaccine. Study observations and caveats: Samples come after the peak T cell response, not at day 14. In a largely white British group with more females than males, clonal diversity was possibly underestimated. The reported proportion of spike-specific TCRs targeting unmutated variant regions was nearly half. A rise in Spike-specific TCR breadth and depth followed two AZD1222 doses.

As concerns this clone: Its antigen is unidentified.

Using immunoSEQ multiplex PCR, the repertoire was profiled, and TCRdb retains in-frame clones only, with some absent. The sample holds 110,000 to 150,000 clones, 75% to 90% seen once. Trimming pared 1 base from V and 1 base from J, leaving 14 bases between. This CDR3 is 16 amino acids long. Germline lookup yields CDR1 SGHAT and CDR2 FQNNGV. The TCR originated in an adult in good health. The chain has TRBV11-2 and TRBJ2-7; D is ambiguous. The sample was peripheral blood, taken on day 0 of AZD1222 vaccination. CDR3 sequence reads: CASSLGVTGVSYEQYF. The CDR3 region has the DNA TGTGCCAGCAGCTTAGGGGTGACTGGAGTATCCTACGAGCAGTACTTC.